These T cell receptor beta chains were read from a single sample in a study of blood T cells in healthy people across ages. TCRdb reprocessed the 5' RACE reads with MiXCR, giving one entry per CDR3 protein. The sample yields 850,000 to 1,000,000 distinct CDR3 sequences, 48% seen once. What was sequenced was blood. The receptors come from a young man in good health. Both conserved end residues are part of each CDR3. Each record gives: CDR3 DNA, CDR3 protein, clone size, V gene, J gene, D gene. A D gene is named only where the DNA matches it firmly. Expanded clones get a size class; other rows say once, few or many, or leave the size out.

cdr3_nt: TGTGCCAGCATAGCACAGAATGAGCAGTTCTTC
cdr3_aa: CASIAQNEQFF
clone_size: NA
v_call: TRBV2
j_call: TRBJ2-1
d_call: NA

cdr3_nt: TGTGCCAGCAGTTTAGTCGGGGGGAATTCACCCCTCCACTTT
cdr3_aa: CASSLVGGNSPLHF
clone_size: NA
v_call: TRBV28
j_call: TRBJ1-6
d_call: NA

cdr3_nt: TGTGCCAGCAGAGGGGGGGGGACCTCCTACGAGCAGTACTTC
cdr3_aa: CASRGGGTSYEQYF
clone_size: few
v_call: TRBV28
j_call: TRBJ2-7
d_call: NA

cdr3_nt: TGCGCCAGCAGCCATATAATGGCAGGGCGGCTTAGCAATCAGCCCCAGCATTTT
cdr3_aa: CASSHIMAGRLSNQPQHF
clone_size: NA
v_call: TRBV4-1
j_call: TRBJ1-5
d_call: NA

cdr3_nt: TGTGCCATCAGTGGTACAGAGACTGAAGCTTTCTTT
cdr3_aa: CAISGTETEAFF
clone_size: NA
v_call: TRBV10-3
j_call: TRBJ1-1
d_call: NA

cdr3_nt: TGTGCCAGCAGCCACCCTAGCGGGGGGGCGCGGACGCAGTATTTT
cdr3_aa: CASSHPSGGARTQYF
clone_size: few
v_call: TRBV3-1
j_call: TRBJ2-3
d_call: TRBD2

cdr3_nt: TGTGCCAGCAGCTTCGACAGCGCCTATGGCTACACCTTC
cdr3_aa: CASSFDSAYGYTF
clone_size: NA
v_call: TRBV7-9
j_call: TRBJ1-2
d_call: NA

cdr3_nt: TGTGCCAGCACCATAGACCGATACCTGATCAATGAGCAGTTCTTC
cdr3_aa: CASTIDRYLINEQFF
clone_size: NA
v_call: TRBV12-3/TRBV12-4
j_call: TRBJ2-1
d_call: NA

cdr3_nt: TGCGCCAGCAGTGTTGCCGGGACAGGGAACCAGCCCCAGCATTTT
cdr3_aa: CASSVAGTGNQPQHF
clone_size: NA
v_call: TRBV4-1
j_call: TRBJ1-5
d_call: TRBD1

cdr3_nt: TGTGCCAGCAGTGAACAGGGCGAGAACACCGGGGAGCTGTTTTTT
cdr3_aa: CASSEQGENTGELFF
clone_size: NA
v_call: TRBV25-1
j_call: TRBJ2-2
d_call: NA

cdr3_nt: TGCAGTGCTAAGACAGCGGATAATGAAAAACTGTTTTTT
cdr3_aa: CSAKTADNEKLFF
clone_size: NA
v_call: TRBV20-1
j_call: TRBJ1-4
d_call: NA

cdr3_nt: TGTGCCAGCAGTGACTCCGGGACAAGATCCGAGACCCAGTACTTC
cdr3_aa: CASSDSGTRSETQYF
clone_size: NA
v_call: TRBV28
j_call: TRBJ2-5
d_call: NA

cdr3_nt: TGTGCCATCAGTGAAGGACTAGCGGGGGAGCAGTACTTC
cdr3_aa: CAISEGLAGEQYF
clone_size: few
v_call: TRBV10-3
j_call: TRBJ2-7
d_call: TRBD2

cdr3_nt: TGTGCCAGCAGTTATCCGGAATATGGCTACACCTTC
cdr3_aa: CASSYPEYGYTF
clone_size: NA
v_call: TRBV6-2/TRBV6-3
j_call: TRBJ1-2
d_call: NA

cdr3_nt: TGTGCCAGCAGCCCACATGGGGGTGAGGGAAGCTATGGCTACACCTTC
cdr3_aa: CASSPHGGEGSYGYTF
clone_size: NA
v_call: TRBV9
j_call: TRBJ1-2
d_call: NA

cdr3_nt: TGCAGCGTTACAGGGGAGGGTGGCCTAGAGCAGTACTTC
cdr3_aa: CSVTGEGGLEQYF
clone_size: few
v_call: TRBV29-1
j_call: TRBJ2-7
d_call: NA

cdr3_nt: TGTGCCGTCAGACAGGGGGATACGCAGTATTTT
cdr3_aa: CAVRQGDTQYF
clone_size: NA
v_call: TRBV12-3/TRBV12-4
j_call: TRBJ2-3
d_call: TRBD1

cdr3_nt: TGTGCCAGCAGTACCCGGGTGATAGCGGGGACAGGAGATACGCAGTATTTT
cdr3_aa: CASSTRVIAGTGDTQYF
clone_size: NA
v_call: TRBV28
j_call: TRBJ2-3
d_call: NA

cdr3_nt: TGTGCCAGCAGCCTTAGAGGGACAGGGCAAACTTACCAAGAGACCCAGTACTTC
cdr3_aa: CASSLRGTGQTYQETQYF
clone_size: NA
v_call: TRBV7-9
j_call: TRBJ2-5
d_call: TRBD1

cdr3_nt: TGCACCAGCAGCTTGAGCAGGAACTCCTACGAGCAGTACTTC
cdr3_aa: CTSSLSRNSYEQYF
clone_size: NA
v_call: TRBV5-1
j_call: TRBJ2-7
d_call: NA

cdr3_nt: TGTGCCAGCAGCTTAGTTCCTAGCGGGGGCACCGGGACCCAGTACTTC
cdr3_aa: CASSLVPSGGTGTQYF
clone_size: NA
v_call: TRBV7-2
j_call: TRBJ2-5
d_call: TRBD2

cdr3_nt: TGTGCCAGCAGCCCGGAGGAAGCGCGTAGGAATGAGCAGTTCTTC
cdr3_aa: CASSPEEARRNEQFF
clone_size: NA
v_call: TRBV11-3
j_call: TRBJ2-1
d_call: NA

cdr3_nt: TGTGCCAGCAGTTACTCGAGAGGGGCCGGCGGGTCACCCCTCCACTTT
cdr3_aa: CASSYSRGAGGSPLHF
clone_size: NA
v_call: TRBV6-5
j_call: TRBJ1-6
d_call: NA

cdr3_nt: TGTGCCAGCAGTAGGGACAGGGTCGGATCACCCCTCCACTTT
cdr3_aa: CASSRDRVGSPLHF
clone_size: NA
v_call: TRBV27
j_call: TRBJ1-6
d_call: TRBD1

cdr3_nt: TGTGCCAGCAGCCAAGACTTACAGGGTTACGAGCAGTACTTC
cdr3_aa: CASSQDLQGYEQYF
clone_size: NA
v_call: TRBV4-2
j_call: TRBJ2-7
d_call: NA

cdr3_nt: TGTGCCATCAGTGAGGCCCGGGACAGGGTCCTGTTCAACGAGCAGTACTTC
cdr3_aa: CAISEARDRVLFNEQYF
clone_size: few
v_call: TRBV10-3
j_call: TRBJ2-7
d_call: TRBD1

cdr3_nt: TGTGCCAGCAGTGAATTAGGGCAGGGTTACTCAGATACGCAGTATTTT
cdr3_aa: CASSELGQGYSDTQYF
clone_size: few
v_call: TRBV6-1
j_call: TRBJ2-3
d_call: NA

cdr3_nt: TGTGCCAGCAACGGGCAGGGTAGTAACGAGCAGTACTTC
cdr3_aa: CASNGQGSNEQYF
clone_size: NA
v_call: TRBV6-5
j_call: TRBJ2-7
d_call: NA

cdr3_nt: TGTGCCAGCAGCTTAAGCCTAGTCACGCAGTATTTT
cdr3_aa: CASSLSLVTQYF
clone_size: NA
v_call: TRBV7-2
j_call: TRBJ2-3
d_call: NA

cdr3_nt: TGTGCCATCAGTGATGTAGCGTATGAGCAGTACTTC
cdr3_aa: CAISDVAYEQYF
clone_size: NA
v_call: TRBV10-3
j_call: TRBJ2-7
d_call: NA